What follows are 29 T cell receptor beta chains derived from one specimen sequenced in a study of regulatory T cells in long-lasting Graves disease. Building of the TCR beta libraries involved iRepertoire HTBI primers and Arm-PCR of CDR3 regions. TCRdb re-analysed the multiplex PCR reads in MiXCR, keeping a single row per CDR3 protein. The sample yields 400,000 or so distinct CDR3 sequences, roughly a quarter seen once. Time point indicated: persistent/refractory GD, antithyroid drugs over 5 years with positive TRAb. From PBMCs, RNA was extracted and then used to make the TCR library. The source was peripheral blood mononuclear cells (PBMCs), collected when the disease was refractory, from a patient treated with antithyroid drugs. Receptors were obtained from a female donor with Graves disease.

The chain recombines TRBV6-5 with TRBJ2-5, with TRBD2 matching 11 bases. The germline V gene encodes CDR1 MNHEY and CDR2 SVGAGI. Trimming removed 2 bases from V and 5 bases from J; junction bases left unmatched: 7. The CDR3 consists of 16 residues. CDR3 amino acids: CASSYLLAGGLETQYF. The CDR3 DNA is TGTGCCAGCAGTTACCTTCTAGCGGGAGGTTTGGAGACCCAGTACTTC.

A note on this clonotype: A much bigger clone sits one base away, suggesting this may be a read error. CDR3 DNA sequence: TGTGCCAGCAGCGAAGAGCGTTCACTAGCCAAAAACATTCAGTACTTC. It encodes CASSEERSLAKNIQYF. The chain employs TRBV28 and TRBJ2-4; D unclear. The CDR3 totals 16 residues. V was trimmed by 6 bases and J by 0 bases, leaving 15 bases between them. Germline values: CDR1 MDHEN, CDR2 SYDVKM.

This sequence joins TRBV2 and TRBJ2-7; 9 bases align to TRBD2. Trimming took 1 base from V and 5 from J; bases not matched to a gene: 6. This CDR3 is 15 amino acids long. CDR1 SNHLY and CDR2 FYNNEI come from the germline V gene. The CDR3 region is CASSEELLAGHEQYF. CDR3 coding DNA: TGTGCCAGCAGTGAAGAGTTACTAGCGGGTCACGAGCAGTACTTC.

In its sample, this clonotype was seen many times. The chain links TRBV5-1 to TRBJ2-7; no clear D gene. V was trimmed by 3 bases and J by 2 bases, leaving 9 bases between them. The CDR3 covers 13 residues. Germline V gene data show CDR1 as SGHRS and CDR2 as YFSETQ. CDR3 protein: CASSSDGPYEQYF. In DNA, the CDR3 is TGCGCCAGCAGCTCGGACGGACCCTACGAGCAGTACTTC.

CDR3: CATSRDPPDEQYF. CDR3 in DNA: TGTGCCACCAGCAGAGATCCCCCGGACGAGCAGTACTTC. V is TRBV15 and J is TRBJ2-7; D unclear. Germline assignment: CDR1 LNHNV and CDR2 YYDKDF (reference sequence). V lost 0 bases to trimming and J lost 5 bases, with 8 bases between them. The CDR3 length is 13 residues.

This clonotype occurred a few times. CDR3 residues: CASSYSTVSQPQHF. In nucleotides, the CDR3 is TGTGCCAGCAGTTACTCGACGGTTAGCCAGCCCCAGCATTTT. V usage is TRBV6-5 and J usage is TRBJ1-5; D gene ambiguous. CDR3 length: 14 residues. Germline assignment: CDR1 MNHEY and CDR2 SVGAGI. Trimming removed 0 bases at V and 7 bases at J, with 10 bases between.

This clonotype has only a few counts. This chain joins TRBV20-1 and TRBJ1-5; possible D gene TRBD1, 6 bases. V was cut by 3 bases and J by 3 bases, with 15 bases left in between. The length of the CDR3 is 15 residues. Germline lookup yields CDR1 DFQATT and CDR2 SNEGSKA (reference sequence). The CDR3 reads CSASDGNRANQPQHF. The CDR3 nucleotides are TGCAGTGCTAGCGATGGCAACAGGGCCAATCAGCCCCAGCATTTT.

This clonotype was detected ten times or more. The CDR3 spells CASSRLVGLADYEQYF. Written as DNA, the CDR3 is TGTGCCAGCTCCCGTTTAGTAGGCCTAGCTGACTACGAGCAGTACTTC. J is TRBJ2-7 and V is TRBV28; TRBD2 might be the D (5 bases). The germline V gene encodes CDR1 MDHEN and CDR2 SYDVKM. The CDR3 has 16 amino acids. Between the trimmed V and J ends, which lost 8 bases and 3 bases, there was a span of 23 bases.

The chain is built from TRBV28 and TRBJ1-5; D is ambiguous. CDR1 and CDR2 (germline): MDHEN, SYDVKM. Trimming removed 3 bases from V and 0 bases from J, with 6 bases in between. The CDR3 is 14 amino acids. The CDR3, as DNA: TGTGCCAGCAGTTTCGACGATAGCAATCAGCCCCAGCATTTT. Its translation: CASSFDDSNQPQHF.

This clonotype was counted at least ten times. The chain couples TRBV2 to TRBJ1-1, with D unclear. Trimming stripped 6 bases from V and 1 base from J, with 12 bases between. Germline V gene lookup returns CDR1 SNHLY and CDR2 FYNNEI. The CDR3 is 14 amino acids. The CDR3 region is CASRETTQNTEAFF. DNA for the CDR3: TGTGCCAGCAGGGAGACGACACAGAACACTGAAGCTTTCTTT.

Turning to this clonotype: A read error is possible here, since a much larger clone lies one base away. This rearrangement joins TRBV20-1 to TRBJ2-4; D gene uncertain. Germline lookup yields CDR1 DFQATT and CDR2 SNEGSKA (reference sequence). The CDR3 spans 13 residues. Trimming took 5 bases from V and 1 from J, leaving 9 bases between them. In nucleotides, the CDR3 is TGCAGTGCTGGCGAGGCCGCCAAAAACATTCAGTACTTC. It codes for CSAGEAAKNIQYF.

This clonotype was observed a handful of times. The junction and the germline gene differ at one end; a read error may be behind it. V and J are TRBV5-5 and TRBJ2-7; 9 bases fit TRBD1. Germline V gene sequence: CDR1 SGHKS, CDR2 YYEKEE (reference sequence). There are 13 residues in the CDR3. CDR3 sequence reads: CVSSPGTGPSSPF. Here the CDR3 DNA reads TGTGTCAGCAGCCCGGGGACAGGGCCCTCCTCGCCATTC. Supplemented by reference TRBV5-5 and TRBJ2-7, the full variable domain reads DAGVTQSPTHLIKTRGQQVTLRCSPISGHKSVSWYQQVLGQGPQFIFQYYEKEERGRGNFPDRFSARQFPNYSSELNVNALLLGDSALYLCVSSPGTGPSSPFGPGTRLTVT.

This rearrangement joins TRBV7-2 to TRBJ2-2, with 7 bases identical to TRBD2. The CDR3 consists of 21 residues. Trimming cost V 2 bases and J 2 bases; bases outside gene matches: 20. From germline, CDR1 is SGHTA and CDR2 FQGNSA. CDR3 nucleotide sequence: TGTGCCAGCAGCTTATTCCCGGCCCCCAGCGGGGCCCCGGGAAACACCGGGGAGCTGTTTTTT. It is translated as CASSLFPAPSGAPGNTGELFF. Using reference TRBV7-2 and TRBJ2-2 for the parts outside the CDR3, the full variable domain is GAGVSQSPSNKVTEKGKDVELRCDPISGHTALYWYRQSLGQGLEFLIYFQGNSAPDKSGLPSDRFSAERTGGSVSTLTIQRTQQEDSAVYLCASSLFPAPSGAPGNTGELFFGEGSRLTVL.

The rearrangement uses TRBV20-1 and TRBJ2-3; 8 bases are shared with TRBD2. V was clipped by 0 bases and J by 4 bases; unmatched bases: 6. In germline, CDR1 is DFQATT, CDR2 SNEGSKA (reference sequence). The length of the CDR3 is 15 residues. CDR3 amino acids: CSARDDGRAPDTQYF. The CDR3 DNA follows: TGCAGTGCTAGAGACGACGGGAGGGCCCCAGATACGCAGTATTTT.

The rearrangement links TRBV29-1 to TRBJ2-5; D is undetermined. The germline V gene encodes CDR1 SQVTM and CDR2 ANQGSEA. V lost 5 bases and J lost 4, with 11 bases in between. CDR3 length: 12 amino acids. CDR3 nucleotide sequence: TGCAGCGTTAATCCGTTTTTAGAGACCCAGTACTTC. Protein: CSVNPFLETQYF. The full variable domain, completed using reference TRBV29-1 and TRBJ2-5, is SAVISQKPSRDICQRGTSLTIQCQVDSQVTMMFWYRQQPGQSLTLIATANQGSEATYESGFVIDKFPISRPNLTFSTLTVSNMSPEDSSIYLCSVNPFLETQYFGPGTRLLVL.

This clonotype has ten or more counts. J is TRBJ1-2 and V is TRBV11-2, with TRBD1 as a possible D gene (6 bases). The V and J ends lost 5 bases and 0 bases respectively, with 16 bases between them. The CDR3 runs to 16 residues. Germline assignment: CDR1 SGHAT and CDR2 FQNNGV. As DNA, the CDR3 is TGTGCCAGCAGCCGGGCCGAGTACAGGGCTAACTATGGCTACACCTTC. Amino acid sequence: CASSRAEYRANYGYTF.

The chain is built from TRBV20-1 and TRBJ1-1; no clear D. The V end lost 6 bases, the J end lost 0 bases, and 14 bases lay between the germline ends. The CDR3 runs 14 residues. Germline values: CDR1 DFQATT, CDR2 SNEGSKA (reference sequence). The CDR3 DNA sequence: TGCAGTGCCCAAGAAGGGATCGTGAACACTGAAGCTTTCTTT. This codes for CSAQEGIVNTEAFF.

This sequence joins TRBV4-3 and TRBJ2-4; the match to TRBD2 covers 7 bases. The trim removed 4 bases at V and 0 bases at J, leaving 9 bases unmatched. This CDR3 comprises 17 residues. CDR1 LGHNA and CDR2 YSLEER come from the germline V gene. In nucleotides, the CDR3 is TGCGCCAGCAGCCCATCATTTATAGCGGGAGCCAAAAACATTCAGTACTTC. It specifies CASSPSFIAGAKNIQYF.

V is TRBV25-1 and J is TRBJ2-7, with a possible D match to TRBD2 (5 bases). Germline CDR1 and CDR2: MGHDK and SYGVNS. V lost 5 bases to trimming and J lost 7 bases, with 21 bases between them. The CDR3 length is 15 residues. CDR3 in amino acids: CASSTRSSRGWEQYF. The CDR3 nucleotides read TGTGCCAGCAGTACCCGATCTTCTCGGGGATGGGAGCAGTACTTC.

This clonotype was seen at least ten times. The rearrangement uses TRBV9 and TRBJ1-4, with TRBD1 as a possible D gene (5 bases). From germline, CDR1 is SGDLS and CDR2 YYNGEE. The length of the CDR3 is 16 residues. The V end was cut by 3 bases, the J end by 4 bases, with 16 bases between. The CDR3 region is CASSAEGRRLNEKLFF. CDR3 DNA: TGTGCCAGCAGCGCCGAGGGACGGCGACTTAATGAAAAACTGTTTTTT.

This clonotype was recorded at least ten times. The chain recombines TRBV7-8 with TRBJ2-7; 7 nucleotides align to TRBD2. The CDR3 has 12 residues. V was clipped by 8 bases and J by 3 bases; unmatched bases: 4. CDR1 SGHVS and CDR2 FQNEAQ come from the germline V gene. CDR3 loop: CASGLEIYEQYF. DNA for the CDR3: TGTGCCAGCGGACTAGAGATCTACGAGCAGTACTTC.

This clonotype appeared many times. The CDR3 sequence is CASSVGSYEQYF. The CDR3 nucleotides are TGTGCCAGCAGTGTAGGGTCCTACGAGCAGTACTTC. The chain is built from TRBV2 and TRBJ2-7, with D unresolved. Germline CDR1 and CDR2: SNHLY and FYNNEI. V dropped 4 bases and J dropped 1 base, with 5 bases sitting between them. The CDR3 runs 12 residues.

The chain has TRBV27 and TRBJ2-4; TRBD1 agrees at 8 bases. The germline V gene encodes CDR1 MNHEY and CDR2 SMNVEV (reference sequence). This CDR3 is 16 amino acids long. V lost 6 bases and J lost 11; bases outside the gene matches: 18. DNA of the CDR3: TGTGCCAGCAGATGGACAGGGACAAATGGAGTTGGTTTTCAGTACTTC. It is translated as CASRWTGTNGVGFQYF.

The sample holds many counts of this clonotype. The chain couples TRBV6-1 to TRBJ1-1, with D possibly matching TRBD1 (5 bases). Germline loops: CDR1 MNHNS, CDR2 SASEGT. V gave up 6 bases and J gave up 8 bases, with 25 bases separating them. This CDR3 has 16 amino acids. CDR3: CASRPGTKGISTEAFF. The CDR3 bases are TGTGCCAGCAGGCCGGGGACTAAGGGGATTTCTACGGAAGCTTTCTTT.

This clonotype was counted many times. V is TRBV2 and J is TRBJ1-4; D is unresolved. Trimming pared 3 bases from V and 9 bases from J, leaving 11 bases between. This CDR3 is built from 13 residues. Germline lookup yields CDR1 SNHLY and CDR2 FYNNEI. This chain's CDR3 is CASSDWESQKLFF. The CDR3 region has the DNA TGTGCCAGCAGTGACTGGGAATCTCAAAAACTGTTTTTT. Based on the CDR3 plus reference TRBV2 and TRBJ1-4, the full variable domain is EPEVTQTPSHQVTQMGQEVILRCVPISNHLYFYWYRQILGQKVEFLVSFYNNEISEKSEIFDDQFSVERPDGSNFTLKIRSTKLEDSAMYFCASSDWESQKLFFGSGTQLSVL.

This clonotype occurred many times. The rearrangement uses TRBV2 and TRBJ2-2; possibly TRBD1 for D (6 bases). Germline V lookup: CDR1 SNHLY, CDR2 FYNNEI. The ends were cut back, 9 bases at V and 0 bases at J, with 14 bases in the middle. The CDR3 is 15 amino acids. The chain's CDR3 is CASAGQFANTGELFF. In DNA, the CDR3 is TGTGCCAGTGCCGGACAGTTCGCGAACACCGGGGAGCTGTTTTTT.

This clonotype came up a few times. This chain uses TRBV5-5 with TRBJ2-7; D gene uncertain. V was clipped by 7 bases and J by 2 bases, with 13 bases between them. The CDR3 length is 13 residues. Germline V gene lookup returns CDR1 SGHKS and CDR2 YYEKEE (reference sequence). The CDR3 sequence: CASATLLTYEQYF. CDR3 sequence (DNA): TGTGCCAGCGCGACACTCCTAACCTACGAGCAGTACTTC.

In this sample, this clonotype turned up a few times. The gene calls are TRBV6-2 or TRBV6-3 and TRBJ1-4; D uncertain. The CDR3 loop spans 11 amino acids. Germline assignment: CDR1 MNHEY and CDR2 SVGEGT. Trimming took off 4 bases at V and 8 bases at J, with 5 bases between the two ends. The CDR3 region is CASSWGEKLFF. CDR3 DNA sequence: TGTGCCAGCAGTTGGGGAGAAAAACTGTTTTTT.

This clonotype was seen at least ten times. V and J are TRBV12-3 or TRBV12-4 and TRBJ2-7; D possibly uses TRBD1 or TRBD2 (5 bases each). V dropped 6 bases and J dropped 5 bases, with 23 bases sitting between them. The CDR3 is 16 amino acids. The CDR3 DNA reads as TGTGCCAGCAGCCCCCCGGAGCAGGCAGGGCGGGACGAGCAGTACTTC. Translating it yields CASSPPEQAGRDEQYF.